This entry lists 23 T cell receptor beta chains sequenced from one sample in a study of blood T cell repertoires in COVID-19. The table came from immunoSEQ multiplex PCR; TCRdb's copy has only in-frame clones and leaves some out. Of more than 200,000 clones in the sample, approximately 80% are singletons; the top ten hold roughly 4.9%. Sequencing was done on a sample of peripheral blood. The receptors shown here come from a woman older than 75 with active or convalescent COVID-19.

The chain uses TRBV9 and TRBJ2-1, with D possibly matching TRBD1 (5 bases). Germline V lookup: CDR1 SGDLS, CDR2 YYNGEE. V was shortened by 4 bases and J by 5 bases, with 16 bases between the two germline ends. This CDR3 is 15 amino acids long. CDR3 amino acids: CASSQINSQDNEQFF. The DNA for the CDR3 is TGTGCCAGCAGCCAGATAAACTCACAGGACAATGAGCAGTTCTTC.

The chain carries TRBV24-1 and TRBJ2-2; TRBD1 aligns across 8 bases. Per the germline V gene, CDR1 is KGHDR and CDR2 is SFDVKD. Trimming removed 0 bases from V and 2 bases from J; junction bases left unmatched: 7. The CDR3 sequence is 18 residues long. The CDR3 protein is CATSDLGAGGSNTGELFF. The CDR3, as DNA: TGTGCCACCAGTGATTTGGGGGCAGGGGGCAGTAACACCGGGGAGCTGTTTTTT.

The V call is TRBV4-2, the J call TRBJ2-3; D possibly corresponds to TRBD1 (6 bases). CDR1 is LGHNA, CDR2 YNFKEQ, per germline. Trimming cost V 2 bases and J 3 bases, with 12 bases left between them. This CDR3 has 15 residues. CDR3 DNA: TGTGCCAGCAGCCAATTGCGGACAGTAACAGATACGCAGTATTTT. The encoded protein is CASSQLRTVTDTQYF.

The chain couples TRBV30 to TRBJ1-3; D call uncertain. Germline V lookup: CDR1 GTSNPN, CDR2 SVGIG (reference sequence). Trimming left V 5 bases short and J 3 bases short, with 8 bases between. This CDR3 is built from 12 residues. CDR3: CAWAAGGNTIYF. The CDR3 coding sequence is TGTGCCTGGGCGGCGGGTGGAAACACCATATATTTT.

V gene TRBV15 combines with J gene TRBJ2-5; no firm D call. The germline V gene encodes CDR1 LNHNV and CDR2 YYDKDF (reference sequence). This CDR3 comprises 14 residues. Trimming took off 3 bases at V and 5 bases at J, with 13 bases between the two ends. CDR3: CATSRTVKRETQYF. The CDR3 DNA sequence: TGTGCCACCAGCAGGACGGTGAAGAGGGAGACCCAGTACTTC.

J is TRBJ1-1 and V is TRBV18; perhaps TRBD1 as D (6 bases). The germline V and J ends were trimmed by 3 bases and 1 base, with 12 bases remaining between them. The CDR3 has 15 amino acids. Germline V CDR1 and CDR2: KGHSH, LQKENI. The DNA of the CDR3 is TGTGCCAGCTCACCCGTACAGGGACCGAACACTGAAGCTTTCTTT. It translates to CASSPVQGPNTEAFF.

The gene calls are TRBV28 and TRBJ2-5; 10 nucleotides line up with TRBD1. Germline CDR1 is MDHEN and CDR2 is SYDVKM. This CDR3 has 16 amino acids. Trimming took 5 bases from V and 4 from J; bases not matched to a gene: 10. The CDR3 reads CASSNLLGQGLETQYF. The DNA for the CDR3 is TGTGCCAGCAGTAACCTCCTGGGACAGGGGTTAGAGACCCAGTACTTC.

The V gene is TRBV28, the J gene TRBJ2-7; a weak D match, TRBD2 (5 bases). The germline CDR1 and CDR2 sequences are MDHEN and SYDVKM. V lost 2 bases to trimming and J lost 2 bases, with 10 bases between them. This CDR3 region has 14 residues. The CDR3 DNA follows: TGTGCCAGCAGTTTACCAGACGGGACCTACGAGCAGTACTTC. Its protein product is CASSLPDGTYEQYF.

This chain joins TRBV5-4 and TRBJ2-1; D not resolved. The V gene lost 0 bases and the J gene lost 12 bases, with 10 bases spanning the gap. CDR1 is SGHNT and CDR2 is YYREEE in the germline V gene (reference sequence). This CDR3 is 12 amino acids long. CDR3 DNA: TGTGCCAGCAGCTTGGACACATCGGGGCAGTTCTTC. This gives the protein CASSLDTSGQFF.

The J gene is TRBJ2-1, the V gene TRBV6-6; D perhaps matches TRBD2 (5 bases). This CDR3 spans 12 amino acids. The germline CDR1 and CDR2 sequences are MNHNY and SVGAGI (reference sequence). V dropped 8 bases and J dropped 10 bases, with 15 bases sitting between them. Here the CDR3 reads CASRYGGREQFF. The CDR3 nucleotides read TGTGCCAGCCGCTACGGAGGAAGAGAGCAGTTCTTC.

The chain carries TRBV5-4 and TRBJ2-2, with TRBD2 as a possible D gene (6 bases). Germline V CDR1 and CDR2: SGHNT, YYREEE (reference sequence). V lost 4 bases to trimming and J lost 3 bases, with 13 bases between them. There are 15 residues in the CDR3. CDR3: CASSLSGSYTGELFF. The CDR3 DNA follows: TGTGCCAGCAGCCTATCCGGGAGTTACACCGGGGAGCTGTTTTTT.

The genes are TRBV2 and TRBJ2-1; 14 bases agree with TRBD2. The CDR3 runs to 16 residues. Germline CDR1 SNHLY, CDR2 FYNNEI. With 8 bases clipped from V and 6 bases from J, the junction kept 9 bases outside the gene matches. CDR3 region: CASLLPGLAGANEQFF. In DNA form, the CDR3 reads TGTGCCAGCCTCCTTCCGGGACTAGCGGGAGCCAATGAGCAGTTCTTC.

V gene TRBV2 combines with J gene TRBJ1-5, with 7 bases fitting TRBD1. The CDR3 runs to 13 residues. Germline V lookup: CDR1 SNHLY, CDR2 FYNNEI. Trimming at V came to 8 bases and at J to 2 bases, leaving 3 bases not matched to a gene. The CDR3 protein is CASDRERNQPQHF. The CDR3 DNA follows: TGTGCCAGCGACAGGGAGCGCAATCAGCCCCAGCATTTT. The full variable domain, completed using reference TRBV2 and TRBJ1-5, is EPEVTQTPSHQVTQMGQEVILRCVPISNHLYFYWYRQILGQKVEFLVSFYNNEISEKSEIFDDQFSVERPDGSNFTLKIRSTKLEDSAMYFCASDRERNQPQHFGDGTRLSIL.

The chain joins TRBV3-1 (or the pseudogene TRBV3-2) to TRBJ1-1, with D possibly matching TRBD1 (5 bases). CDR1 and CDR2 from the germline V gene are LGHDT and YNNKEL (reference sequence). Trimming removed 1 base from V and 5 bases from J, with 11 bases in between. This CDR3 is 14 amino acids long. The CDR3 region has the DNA TGTGCCAGCAGCCAAGTTGTGGGGGGGACTGAAGCTTTCTTT. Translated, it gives CASSQVVGGTEAFF.

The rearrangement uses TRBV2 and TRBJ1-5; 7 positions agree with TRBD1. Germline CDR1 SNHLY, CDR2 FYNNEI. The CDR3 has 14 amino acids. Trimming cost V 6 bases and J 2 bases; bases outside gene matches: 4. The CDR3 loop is CASRGRGGNQPQHF. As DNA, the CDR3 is TGTGCCAGCAGGGGCAGGGGGGGCAATCAGCCCCAGCATTTT.

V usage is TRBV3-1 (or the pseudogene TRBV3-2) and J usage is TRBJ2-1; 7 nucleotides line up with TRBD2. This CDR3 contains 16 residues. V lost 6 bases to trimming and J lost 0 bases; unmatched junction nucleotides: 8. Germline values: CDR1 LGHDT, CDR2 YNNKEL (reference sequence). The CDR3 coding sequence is TGTGCCAGCAGAGACCGGGGGGACCCCTCCTACAATGAGCAGTTCTTC. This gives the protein CASRDRGDPSYNEQFF.

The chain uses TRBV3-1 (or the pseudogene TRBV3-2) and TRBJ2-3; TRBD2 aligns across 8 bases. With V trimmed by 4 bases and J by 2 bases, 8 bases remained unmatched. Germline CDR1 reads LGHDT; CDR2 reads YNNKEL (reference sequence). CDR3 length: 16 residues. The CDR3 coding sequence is TGTGCCAGCAGCCCAAAGCCAGCGGGGGACACAGATACGCAGTATTTT. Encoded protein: CASSPKPAGDTDTQYF.

CDR3 residues: CASSLRQTPPDTQYF. The CDR3 DNA is TGTGCCAGCAGCTTAAGACAGACGCCCCCGGATACGCAGTATTTT. V and J are TRBV7-2 and TRBJ2-3, with D possibly being TRBD1 (5 bases). Germline V gives CDR1 SGHTA, CDR2 FQGNSA. The CDR3 extends over 15 amino acids. V was clipped by 2 bases and J by 6 bases, with 15 bases between them.

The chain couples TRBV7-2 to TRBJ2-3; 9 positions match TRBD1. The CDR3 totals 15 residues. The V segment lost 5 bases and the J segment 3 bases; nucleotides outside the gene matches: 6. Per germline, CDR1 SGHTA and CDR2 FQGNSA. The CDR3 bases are TGTGCCAGCAGCCACCAGACAGGGGGGACAGATACGCAGTATTTT. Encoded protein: CASSHQTGGTDTQYF.

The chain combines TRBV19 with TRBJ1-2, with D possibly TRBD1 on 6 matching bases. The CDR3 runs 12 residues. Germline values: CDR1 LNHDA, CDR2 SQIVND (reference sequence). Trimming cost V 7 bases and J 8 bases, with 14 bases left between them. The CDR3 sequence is CASKTTDSGYTF. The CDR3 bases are TGTGCCAGTAAAACTACGGACAGCGGCTACACCTTC. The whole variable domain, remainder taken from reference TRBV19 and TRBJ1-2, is DGGITQSPKYLFRKEGQNVTLSCEQNLNHDAMYWYRQDPGQGLRLIYYSQIVNDFQKGDIAEGYSVSREKKESFPLTVTSAQKNPTAFYLCASKTTDSGYTFGSGTRLTVV.

The CDR3 DNA reads as TGCGCCAGCAGCTCCGGGACAGTGACCTACGAGCAGTACTTC. It specifies CASSSGTVTYEQYF. The chain uses TRBV10-1 and TRBJ2-7, with TRBD1 matching 7 bases. The CDR3 contains 14 residues. Germline V lookup: CDR1 WNHNN, CDR2 SYGVQD (reference sequence). V shed 6 bases, J shed 2 bases, and the junction held 7 bases outside the gene matches.

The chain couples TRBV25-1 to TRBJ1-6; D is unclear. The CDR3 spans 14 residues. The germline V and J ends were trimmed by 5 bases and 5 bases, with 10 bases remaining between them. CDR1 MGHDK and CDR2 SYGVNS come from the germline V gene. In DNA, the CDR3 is TGTGCCAGCAGTCGAGCCCTAGATAATTCACCCCTCCACTTT. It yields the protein CASSRALDNSPLHF.

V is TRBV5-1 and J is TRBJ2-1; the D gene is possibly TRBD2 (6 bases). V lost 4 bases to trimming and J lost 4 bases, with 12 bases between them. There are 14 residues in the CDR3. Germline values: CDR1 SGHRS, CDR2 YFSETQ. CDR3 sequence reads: CASSVQAGYNEQFF. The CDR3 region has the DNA TGCGCCAGCAGCGTACAGGCGGGGTACAATGAGCAGTTCTTC.